A single T cell receptor beta chain is shown here with its context. No antigen is known for it. The second PCR ran about 6 to 12 cycles with a sample-barcoded 5' primer and J-beta primers. One entry per CDR3 protein, called by TCRdb with MiXCR from the 5' RACE reads. The table has around 320,000 distinct CDR3 sequences, 25% to 30% seen once; the top ten hold approximately 29%. The CDR3 runs to 14 residues. With V trimmed by 3 bases and J by 10 bases, 10 bases remained unmatched. CDR1 SGDLS and CDR2 YYNGEE come from the germline V gene. This sample is part of a study of blood T cells in healthy people across ages. The study's findings and limits: Older age coincided with a roughly linear decline in TCR beta diversity per million T cells. Researchers report that TCR beta diversity correlated strongly with naive T cell percentage.

The authors drew ten milliliters of peripheral blood from each donor. Isolation per sample recovered at least 6 million PBMCs. The V and J genes are TRBV9 and TRBJ1-1; TRBD1 aligns across 9 bases. This TCR derives from a woman in her sixties or seventies in good health. Input material: blood. In DNA, the CDR3 is TGTGCCAGCAGCGGACCGCCGGGACAGGGAGGAGCTTTCTTT. Amino acids: CASSGPPGQGGAFF.